Listed below are T cell receptor beta chains from one sample, sequenced in a study of neurological immune-mediated disorders. MiXCR, applied by TCRdb to the 5' RACE reads, yields one record per CDR3 protein. The profile shows tens of thousands of distinct CDR3 sequences, roughly 14% of them singletons. The sequenced sample was PBMCs. These receptors all come from a man aged 65-85 years in good health. Both conserved end residues are part of each CDR3. The order of the fields is CDR3 protein, CDR3 DNA, J gene, clone size, D gene, V gene. The D gene is left open where the match is weak. Clone size is given for some rows only: seen once, a few or many times, or a class if the clone is expanded.

CDR3aa: CASSQDRGPNEKLFF
CDR3nt: TGCGCCAGCAGCCAGGACAGGGGCCCCAATGAAAAACTGTTTTTT
j_gene: TRBJ1-4
abundance: many
d_gene: TRBD1
v_gene: TRBV4-3

CDR3aa: CASSFQRDQPQHF
CDR3nt: TGTGCCAGCAGCTTCCAGAGGGATCAGCCCCAGCATTTT
j_gene: TRBJ1-5
abundance: many
d_gene: NA
v_gene: TRBV7-2

CDR3aa: CASSQGLDEAFF
CDR3nt: TGTGCCAGCAGCCAAGGTTTGGATGAAGCTTTCTTT
j_gene: TRBJ1-1
abundance: many
d_gene: NA
v_gene: TRBV14

CDR3aa: CATSDSGTGGSSEQYF
CDR3nt: TGTGCCACCAGTGATTCCGGGACAGGGGGTTCCAGCGAGCAGTACTTC
j_gene: TRBJ2-7
abundance: many
d_gene: TRBD1
v_gene: TRBV24-1

CDR3aa: CSAMTSGGDEQFF
CDR3nt: TGCAGCGCCATGACTAGCGGGGGGGATGAGCAGTTCTTC
j_gene: TRBJ2-1
abundance: many
d_gene: TRBD2
v_gene: TRBV29-1

CDR3aa: CASSGGREYGYTF
CDR3nt: TGTGCCAGCAGTGGCGGCAGGGAGTATGGCTACACCTTC
j_gene: TRBJ1-2
abundance: many
d_gene: NA
v_gene: TRBV12-3/TRBV12-4

CDR3aa: CASRLMGYSNQPQHF
CDR3nt: TGTGCCAGCAGGTTGATGGGATATAGCAATCAGCCCCAGCATTTT
j_gene: TRBJ1-5
abundance: many
d_gene: NA
v_gene: TRBV5-5

CDR3aa: CITFEDRNTEAFF
CDR3nt: TGCATCACATTCGAGGACAGAAACACTGAAGCTTTCTTT
j_gene: TRBJ1-1
abundance: many
d_gene: NA
v_gene: TRBV29-1

CDR3aa: CATSRDRGGEQYF
CDR3nt: TGTGCCACCAGCAGAGATCGGGGAGGCGAGCAGTACTTC
j_gene: TRBJ2-7
abundance: many
d_gene: NA
v_gene: TRBV15

CDR3aa: CASSQTTGADTQYF
CDR3nt: TGTGCCAGCAGCCAAACAACAGGGGCAGATACGCAGTATTTT
j_gene: TRBJ2-3
abundance: many
d_gene: TRBD1
v_gene: TRBV5-6

CDR3aa: CASSSLTNTEAFF
CDR3nt: TGCGCCAGCAGCTCATTAACGAACACTGAAGCTTTCTTT
j_gene: TRBJ1-1
abundance: medium-sized
d_gene: NA
v_gene: TRBV5-1

CDR3aa: CASSVDVEETQYF
CDR3nt: TGCGCCAGCAGCGTTGACGTTGAAGAGACCCAGTACTTC
j_gene: TRBJ2-5
abundance: NA
d_gene: NA
v_gene: TRBV5-1

CDR3aa: CASSPPGQTSGNTIYF
CDR3nt: TGTGCCAGCTCACCACCGGGACAGACTTCTGGAAACACCATATATTTT
j_gene: TRBJ1-3
abundance: many
d_gene: TRBD1
v_gene: TRBV18

CDR3aa: CASSPGGLEPQHF
CDR3nt: TGTGCCAGCAGCCCAGGGGGACTAGAGCCCCAGCATTTT
j_gene: TRBJ1-5
abundance: many
d_gene: TRBD1
v_gene: TRBV6-2/TRBV6-3

CDR3aa: CAISVRDRGLGEQFF
CDR3nt: TGTGCCATCAGTGTTAGGGACAGGGGGCTTGGTGAGCAGTTCTTC
j_gene: TRBJ2-1
abundance: many
d_gene: TRBD1
v_gene: TRBV10-3

CDR3aa: CASSHSGTTSYNEQFF
CDR3nt: TGTGCCAGCTCACATTCCGGGACAACCTCCTACAATGAGCAGTTCTTC
j_gene: TRBJ2-1
abundance: many
d_gene: NA
v_gene: TRBV18

CDR3aa: CASSLGEFRTLEKLFF
CDR3nt: TGCGCCAGCAGCTTGGGAGAGTTCAGGACATTAGAAAAACTGTTTTTT
j_gene: TRBJ1-4
abundance: few
d_gene: NA
v_gene: TRBV5-1

CDR3aa: CASSVLGEDGYTF
CDR3nt: TGTGCCAGCAGCGTACTGGGCGAAGATGGCTACACCTTC
j_gene: TRBJ1-2
abundance: many
d_gene: NA
v_gene: TRBV9

CDR3aa: CASMKGDKGSYNSPLHF
CDR3nt: TGTGCCAGCATGAAAGGGGATAAGGGCTCCTATAATTCACCCCTCCACTTT
j_gene: TRBJ1-6
abundance: many
d_gene: NA
v_gene: TRBV7-8

CDR3aa: CASSPLTYGGTMGYTF
CDR3nt: TGTGCCAGCAGCCCCCTAACGTACGGGGGAACTATGGGCTACACCTTC
j_gene: TRBJ1-2
abundance: many
d_gene: NA
v_gene: TRBV5-5

CDR3aa: CASRGQNNSPLHF
CDR3nt: TGTGCCAGCCGCGGACAGAATAATTCACCCCTCCACTTT
j_gene: TRBJ1-6
abundance: many
d_gene: NA
v_gene: TRBV12-3/TRBV12-4

CDR3aa: CASSDPVVAGGGNIQYF
CDR3nt: TGCGCCAGCAGTGACCCGGTTGTGGCTGGGGGAGGAAACATTCAGTACTTC
j_gene: TRBJ2-4
abundance: many
d_gene: NA
v_gene: TRBV10-2

CDR3aa: CSARDQVRGHGYTF
CDR3nt: TGCAGTGCTAGAGATCAGGTCAGGGGGCATGGCTACACCTTC
j_gene: TRBJ1-2
abundance: NA
d_gene: TRBD1
v_gene: TRBV20-1

CDR3aa: CAISEYHDNSYEQYF
CDR3nt: TGTGCCATCAGTGAGTACCACGACAATTCCTACGAGCAGTACTTC
j_gene: TRBJ2-7
abundance: many
d_gene: NA
v_gene: TRBV10-3

CDR3aa: CASSYPGGLSSTDTQYF
CDR3nt: TGTGCCAGCAGTTACCCTGGGGGACTTTCTAGCACAGATACGCAGTATTTT
j_gene: TRBJ2-3
abundance: many
d_gene: NA
v_gene: TRBV6-2/TRBV6-3

CDR3aa: CSARGELAKNIQYF
CDR3nt: TGCAGTGCTAGAGGAGAACTAGCCAAAAACATTCAGTACTTC
j_gene: TRBJ2-4
abundance: many
d_gene: NA
v_gene: TRBV20-1

CDR3aa: CASSQSGASAYEQYF
CDR3nt: TGTGCCAGCAGCCAATCGGGAGCGAGCGCGTACGAGCAGTACTTC
j_gene: TRBJ2-7
abundance: many
d_gene: NA
v_gene: TRBV16

CDR3aa: CATSDHGQATTITDTQYF
CDR3nt: TGTGCCACCAGTGACCATGGACAGGCCACGACGATAACAGATACGCAGTATTTT
j_gene: TRBJ2-3
abundance: many
d_gene: TRBD1
v_gene: TRBV24-1

CDR3aa: CASSLGSGNIIYF
CDR3nt: TGTGCCAGCAGCTTGGGCTCTGGAAACATTATATATTTT
j_gene: TRBJ1-3
abundance: NA
d_gene: NA
v_gene: TRBV7-2

CDR3aa: CSVGGQGAFDNYGYTF
CDR3nt: TGCAGCGTTGGGGGACAGGGGGCGTTTGATAACTATGGCTACACCTTC
j_gene: TRBJ1-2
abundance: few
d_gene: TRBD1
v_gene: TRBV29-1

CDR3aa: CSANGLAGGTSYNEQFF
CDR3nt: TGCAGTGCAAACGGACTAGCGGGGGGAACATCCTACAATGAGCAGTTCTTC
j_gene: TRBJ2-1
abundance: medium-sized
d_gene: TRBD2
v_gene: TRBV20-1

CDR3aa: CASITPGGKKYF
CDR3nt: TGTGCCAGCATTACCCCGGGCGGGAAGAAGTACTTC
j_gene: TRBJ2-7
abundance: many
d_gene: NA
v_gene: TRBV6-2/TRBV6-3

CDR3aa: CASRPWTGGYSPLHF
CDR3nt: TGTGCCAGCAGACCTTGGACAGGGGGATATTCACCCCTCCACTTT
j_gene: TRBJ1-6
abundance: many
d_gene: TRBD1
v_gene: TRBV12-3/TRBV12-4

CDR3aa: CASSLDETDYNEQFF
CDR3nt: TGTGCCAGCAGCTTAGATGAGACAGACTACAATGAGCAGTTCTTC
j_gene: TRBJ2-1
abundance: many
d_gene: NA
v_gene: TRBV7-2

CDR3aa: CASSPGDRVGYTF
CDR3nt: TGTGCCAGCAGCCCCGGAGACAGGGTTGGCTACACCTTC
j_gene: TRBJ1-2
abundance: many
d_gene: TRBD1
v_gene: TRBV7-2

CDR3aa: CASSLTVRDTQYF
CDR3nt: TGTGCCAGCAGCTTAACGGTCCGGGATACGCAGTATTTT
j_gene: TRBJ2-3
abundance: many
d_gene: NA
v_gene: TRBV7-3

CDR3aa: CASSLAGTGLADTQYF
CDR3nt: TGCGCCAGCAGCTTGGCGGGAACCGGGTTAGCAGATACGCAGTATTTT
j_gene: TRBJ2-3
abundance: many
d_gene: NA
v_gene: TRBV5-1

CDR3aa: CASSERDTGELFF
CDR3nt: TGTGCCAGCAGTGAGCGGGACACCGGGGAGCTGTTTTTT
j_gene: TRBJ2-2
abundance: many
d_gene: NA
v_gene: TRBV2

CDR3aa: CATRQGRANEKLFF
CDR3nt: TGTGCCACAAGGCAGGGAAGAGCTAATGAAAAACTGTTTTTT
j_gene: TRBJ1-4
abundance: many
d_gene: NA
v_gene: TRBV24-1

CDR3aa: CASSSGGRGGYTF
CDR3nt: TGTGCCAGCAGCTCCGGGGGAAGAGGTGGCTACACCTTC
j_gene: TRBJ1-2
abundance: many
d_gene: NA
v_gene: TRBV7-2

CDR3aa: CASSPSSGTGVYGYTF
CDR3nt: TGTGCCAGCAGCCCTTCATCCGGGACAGGGGTCTATGGCTACACCTTC
j_gene: TRBJ1-2
abundance: many
d_gene: TRBD1
v_gene: TRBV7-8

CDR3aa: CASSLVGTQYF
CDR3nt: TGTGCCAGCAGCTTGGTGGGTACGCAGTATTTT
j_gene: TRBJ2-3
abundance: many
d_gene: NA
v_gene: TRBV5-6

CDR3aa: CSATTSGRTQTF
CDR3nt: TGCAGTGCAACGACTAGCGGGAGGACCCAGACTTTC
j_gene: TRBJ2-6
abundance: many
d_gene: TRBD2
v_gene: TRBV20-1

CDR3aa: CSARDDTSTDTQYF
CDR3nt: TGCAGTGCTAGAGATGATACTAGCACAGATACGCAGTATTTT
j_gene: TRBJ2-3
abundance: many
d_gene: NA
v_gene: TRBV20-1

CDR3aa: CASSLAVGQGYEQYF
CDR3nt: TGCGCCAGCAGCTTGGCCGTGGGACAGGGCTACGAGCAGTACTTC
j_gene: TRBJ2-7
abundance: NA
d_gene: TRBD1
v_gene: TRBV5-1

CDR3aa: CASSLSSGGDTQYF
CDR3nt: TGTGCCAGCAGCTTATCCAGCGGGGGAGATACGCAGTATTTT
j_gene: TRBJ2-3
abundance: many
d_gene: TRBD2
v_gene: TRBV7-3

CDR3aa: CASSAMRTDTNYGYTF
CDR3nt: TGTGCCAGCAGTGCCATGAGGACAGATACAAACTATGGCTACACCTTC
j_gene: TRBJ1-2
abundance: many
d_gene: NA
v_gene: TRBV27

CDR3aa: CASSIQSRDEQFF
CDR3nt: TGTGCCAGCAGTATCCAATCCAGGGATGAGCAGTTCTTC
j_gene: TRBJ2-1
abundance: many
d_gene: NA
v_gene: TRBV2

CDR3aa: CATSDLSRQGKDTQYF
CDR3nt: TGTGCCACCAGTGATTTGTCGAGACAGGGGAAAGATACGCAGTATTTT
j_gene: TRBJ2-3
abundance: many
d_gene: TRBD1
v_gene: TRBV24-1

CDR3aa: CSVEVSHYGYTF
CDR3nt: TGCAGCGTTGAGGTCAGCCACTATGGCTACACCTTC
j_gene: TRBJ1-2
abundance: many
d_gene: NA
v_gene: TRBV29-1